The entry that follows covers one TCR beta chain sequence. The data originate from a study of blood T cell repertoires in COVID-19. On the study more broadly: Sites in the United States, Italy and Spain provided acute and convalescent COVID-19 samples. PBMCs, B-cell-depleted T cells, or T cells provided the cDNA or gDNA that made up the material.

As processed by the authors: How many nucleated cells were present was estimated from reference gene primer amplification. Method: immunoSEQ multiplex PCR; TCRdb's copy keeps in-frame clones and lacks some. Clone size and V and J calls were adopted from that table, with D and trimming inferred from the DNA. The data contain about 140,000 clones, 70% to 90% of them singletons. Per the germline V gene, CDR1 is SGHDT and CDR2 is YYEEEE. The CDR3 is 13 residues long. V was shortened by 1 base and J by 4 bases, with 8 bases between the two germline ends. The TCR was taken from a woman of 80 years or more with acute or convalescent COVID-19. The rearrangement joins TRBV5-6 to TRBJ1-2; D is ambiguous. The sample consisted of peripheral blood. CDR3 in amino acids: CASSLKYSYGYTF. The CDR3 DNA is TGTGCCAGCAGCTTGAAATACTCCTATGGCTACACCTTC. The variable domain in full, completed from reference TRBV5-6 and TRBJ1-2, reads DAGVTQSPTHLIKTRGQQVTLRCSPKSGHDTVSWYQQALGQGPQFIFQYYEEEERQRGNFPDRFSGHQFPNYSSELNVNALLLGDSALYLCASSLKYSYGYTFGSGTRLTVV.